The rows below give T cell receptor beta chains drawn from one sample of a study of shared clonotypes between healthy human individuals. TCRdb's copy holds only in-frame clones and misses some; the assay was immunoSEQ multiplex PCR. The sample has 2.5 million or so clones, around 94% seen once; the top ten hold 0.14%. The specimen was naive CD4+ T cells sorted from blood. The receptors derive from a man younger than 30 in good health. CDR3s include the opening cysteine and the closing phenylalanine or tryptophan. The D gene is left open where the match is weak. A clone size is listed for some rows: how often the clone was seen (once, few, many), or a class if it is expanded.

d_call,v_call,j_call,clone_size,cdr3_aa,cdr3_nt
.,TRBV27,TRBJ2-3,once,CASSRPEGTQYF,TGTGCCAGCAGCCGCCCGGAGGGTACGCAGTATTTT
.,TRBV29-1,TRBJ2-5,once,CSVLQETQYF,TGCAGCGTCCTCCAAGAGACCCAGTACTTC
.,TRBV5-1,TRBJ2-1,.,CASSLSEGRIHNEQFF,TGCGCCAGCAGCTTGAGTGAAGGGAGAATCCACAATGAGCAGTTCTTC
.,TRBV9,TRBJ2-5,.,CASSVAGDWKETQYF,TGTGCCAGCAGCGTAGCGGGAGACTGGAAGGAGACCCAGTACTTC
TRBD2,TRBV7-2,TRBJ2-7,.,CASSPRLAQTYEQYF,TGTGCCAGCAGCCCTCGACTAGCCCAAACTTACGAGCAGTACTTC
.,TRBV19,TRBJ1-4,.,CASSQPSGVANEKLFF,TGTGCCAGTAGTCAACCCAGCGGGGTGGCTAATGAAAAACTGTTTTTT
.,TRBV5-1,TRBJ2-1,.,CASSLGTSGKQFF,TGCGCCAGCAGCTTGGGGACTTCGGGAAAGCAGTTCTTC
TRBD1,TRBV5-1,TRBJ1-1,.,CASSAGTENTEAFF,TGCGCCAGCAGCGCCGGGACAGAGAACACTGAAGCTTTCTTT
.,TRBV30,TRBJ2-1,.,CAWKSLPRDSWNEQFF,TGTGCCTGGAAATCCCTACCCCGGGACTCATGGAATGAGCAGTTCTTC
TRBD2,TRBV10-3,TRBJ2-2,.,CAISGGLAGLNTGELFF,TGTGCCATCAGTGGGGGACTAGCGGGACTAAACACCGGGGAGCTGTTTTTT